A single T cell receptor beta chain is shown here with its context. What it recognizes is unknown. The PCR was carried out with 60 Vbeta primers and 13 Jbeta primers. Sequencing was performed with immunoSEQ multiplex PCR; in TCRdb, only in-frame clones are kept and a portion is missing. The sample lists about 160,000 clones, over 70% seen once, with about 1.4% in the top ten. The sample belongs to a study of cytomegalovirus exposure and HLA in healthy donors. Points from the study as a whole: Certain sequence variants were highly shared and formed a cluster, and this cluster was likely a sequencing artifact. Cytomegalovirus status, reportedly, was diagnosed with high specificity and sensitivity by the classifier.

Sequenced input: PBMCs. The clonotype originates from a woman aged 25-40 years in good health and CMV-seronegative.

CDR3 protein: CASSGGGFVSNQPQHF. For the CDR3, the DNA is TGTGCCAGCAGTGGTGGGGGGTTTGTAAGCAATCAGCCCCAGCATTTT. This chain joins TRBV6-1 and TRBJ1-5; a possible D gene is TRBD1 (5 bases). The V end was cut by 4 bases, the J end by 1 base, with 14 bases between. The CDR3 covers 16 residues. Germline V gene data show CDR1 as MNHNS and CDR2 as SASEGT.